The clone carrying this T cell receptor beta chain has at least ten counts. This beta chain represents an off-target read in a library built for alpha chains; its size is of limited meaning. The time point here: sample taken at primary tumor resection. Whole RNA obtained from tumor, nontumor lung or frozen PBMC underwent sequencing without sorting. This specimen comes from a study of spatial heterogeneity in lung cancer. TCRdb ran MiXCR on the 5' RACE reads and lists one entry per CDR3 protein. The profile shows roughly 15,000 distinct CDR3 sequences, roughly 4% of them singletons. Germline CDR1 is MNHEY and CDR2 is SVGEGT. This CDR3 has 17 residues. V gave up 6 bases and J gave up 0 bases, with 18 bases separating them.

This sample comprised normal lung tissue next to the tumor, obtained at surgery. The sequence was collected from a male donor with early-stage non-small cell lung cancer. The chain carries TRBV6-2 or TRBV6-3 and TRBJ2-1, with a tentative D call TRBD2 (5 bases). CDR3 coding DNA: TGTGCCAGCAGCTTACTCCGTCGGGGTAGCTCCTACAATGAGCAGTTCTTC. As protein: CASSLLRRGSSYNEQFF.